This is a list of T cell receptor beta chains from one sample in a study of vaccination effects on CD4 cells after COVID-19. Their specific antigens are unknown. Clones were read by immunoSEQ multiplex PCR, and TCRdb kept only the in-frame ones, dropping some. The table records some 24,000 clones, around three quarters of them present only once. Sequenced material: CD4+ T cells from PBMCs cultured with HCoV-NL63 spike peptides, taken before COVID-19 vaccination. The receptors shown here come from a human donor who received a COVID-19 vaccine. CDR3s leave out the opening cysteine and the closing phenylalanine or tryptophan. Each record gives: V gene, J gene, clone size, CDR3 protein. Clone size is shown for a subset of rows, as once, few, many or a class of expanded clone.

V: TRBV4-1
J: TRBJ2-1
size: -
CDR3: ASSQERNPGNEQF

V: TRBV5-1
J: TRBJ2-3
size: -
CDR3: ASSPGQVPNTQY

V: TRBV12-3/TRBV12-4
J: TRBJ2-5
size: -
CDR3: ASSELGTQY

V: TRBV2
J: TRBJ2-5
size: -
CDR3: ASRERGGRETQY

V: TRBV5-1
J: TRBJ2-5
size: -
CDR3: ASSPDGLGEETQY

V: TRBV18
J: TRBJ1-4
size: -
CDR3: ASSQHPPGTSEKLF

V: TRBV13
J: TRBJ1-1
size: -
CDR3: ASKAGAWNTEAF

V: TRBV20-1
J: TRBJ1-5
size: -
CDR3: SAGNQPQH

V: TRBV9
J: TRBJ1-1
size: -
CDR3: ASSVDGGRTEAF

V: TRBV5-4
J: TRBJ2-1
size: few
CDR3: ASSSALAGGNEQF

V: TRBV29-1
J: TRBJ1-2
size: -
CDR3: SVEGGFYGYT

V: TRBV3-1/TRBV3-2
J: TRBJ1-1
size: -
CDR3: ASSPTGQGTEAF

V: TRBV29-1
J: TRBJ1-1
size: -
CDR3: SVEENRNTEAF

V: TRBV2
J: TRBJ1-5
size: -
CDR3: ASRLSGTAENQPQH

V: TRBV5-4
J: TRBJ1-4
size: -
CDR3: ASSLDRGAKNEKLF

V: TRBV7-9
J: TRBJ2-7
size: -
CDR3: ASSLTSGSYEQY

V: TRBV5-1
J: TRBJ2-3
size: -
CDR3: ASSPGLATDTQY

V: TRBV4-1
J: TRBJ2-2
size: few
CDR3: ASRPGASGDTTGELF

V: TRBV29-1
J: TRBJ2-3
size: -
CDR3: SVEGLPGGTDTQY

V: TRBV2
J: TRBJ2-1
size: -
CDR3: ASKILAVNEQF

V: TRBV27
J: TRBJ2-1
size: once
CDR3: ASSLSGLAGYNEQF

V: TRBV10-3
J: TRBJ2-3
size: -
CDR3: AIRGGAGVGTDTQY

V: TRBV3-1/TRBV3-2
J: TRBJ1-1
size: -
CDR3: ASSSPPGVAAF

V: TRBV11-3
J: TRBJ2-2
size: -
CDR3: ASSSYNTGELF

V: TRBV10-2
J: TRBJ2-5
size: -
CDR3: ASRGSRGREIETQY

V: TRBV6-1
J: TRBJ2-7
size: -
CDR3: ASSEADRGRGYYEQY

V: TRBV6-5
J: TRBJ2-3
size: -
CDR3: ASSSTDTDTQY

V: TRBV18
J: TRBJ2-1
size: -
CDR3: ASAQSSGRGNEQF

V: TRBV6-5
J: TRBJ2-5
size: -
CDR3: ASSSQGKTQY

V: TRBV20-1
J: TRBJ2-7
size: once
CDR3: SASFTSGSYEQY

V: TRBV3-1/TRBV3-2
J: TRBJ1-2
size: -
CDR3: ASSQDYQGYGYT

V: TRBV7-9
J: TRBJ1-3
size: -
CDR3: ASSLAQGSGNTIY

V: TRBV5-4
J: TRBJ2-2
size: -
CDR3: ASSPGSSGTGELF

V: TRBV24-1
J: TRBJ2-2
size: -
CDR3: ATSVPGQGNTGELF

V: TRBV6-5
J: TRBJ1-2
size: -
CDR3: ASIPPGLYGYT

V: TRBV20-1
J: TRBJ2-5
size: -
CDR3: SASGRTRGGETQY

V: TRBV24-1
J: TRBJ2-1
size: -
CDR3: ATSDRTRAGIYNEQF

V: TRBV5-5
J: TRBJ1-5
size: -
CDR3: ASSWGTGINQPQH